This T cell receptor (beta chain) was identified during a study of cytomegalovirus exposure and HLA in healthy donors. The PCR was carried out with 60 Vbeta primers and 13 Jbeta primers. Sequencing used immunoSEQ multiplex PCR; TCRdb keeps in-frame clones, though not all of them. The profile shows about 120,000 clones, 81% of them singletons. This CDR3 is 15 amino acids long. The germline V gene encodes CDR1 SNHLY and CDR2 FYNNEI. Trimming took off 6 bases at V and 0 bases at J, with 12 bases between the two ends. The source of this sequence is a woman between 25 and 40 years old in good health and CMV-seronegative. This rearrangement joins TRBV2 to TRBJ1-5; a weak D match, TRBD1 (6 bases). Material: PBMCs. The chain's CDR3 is CASRQTGYSNQPQHF. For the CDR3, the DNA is TGTGCCAGCAGGCAGACAGGTTATAGCAATCAGCCCCAGCATTTT.